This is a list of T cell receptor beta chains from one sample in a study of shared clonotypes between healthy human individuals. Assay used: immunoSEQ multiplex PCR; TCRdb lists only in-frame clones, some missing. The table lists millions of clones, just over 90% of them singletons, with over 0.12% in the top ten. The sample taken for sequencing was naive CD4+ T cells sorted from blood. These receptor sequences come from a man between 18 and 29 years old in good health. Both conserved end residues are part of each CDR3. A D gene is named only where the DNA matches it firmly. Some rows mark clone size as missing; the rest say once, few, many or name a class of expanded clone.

cdr3_nt: TGCGCCAGCAGCCATGGGGGGCTAACTGGCTACACCTTC
cdr3_aa: CASSHGGLTGYTF
v_call: TRBV4-1
d_call: .
clone_size: .
j_call: TRBJ1-2

cdr3_nt: TGTGCCAGCAGCTGGCAGGATAAGCGCCAGCATTTT
cdr3_aa: CASSWQDKRQHF
v_call: TRBV7-9
d_call: .
clone_size: .
j_call: TRBJ1-5

cdr3_nt: TGCGCCAGCAGCTTAACTAGCGGAGGCTACAATGAGCAGTTCTTC
cdr3_aa: CASSLTSGGYNEQFF
v_call: TRBV5-1
d_call: TRBD2
clone_size: .
j_call: TRBJ2-1

cdr3_nt: TGTGCCAGCAGCTTTAGGGCAGATACGCAGTATTTT
cdr3_aa: CASSFRADTQYF
v_call: TRBV11-3
d_call: .
clone_size: .
j_call: TRBJ2-3

cdr3_nt: TGTGCCTGGAGTGAAGAGGGCTGGGACGAGCAGTACTTC
cdr3_aa: CAWSEEGWDEQYF
v_call: TRBV30
d_call: .
clone_size: .
j_call: TRBJ2-7

cdr3_nt: TGCGCCAGCAGCCAAGAAGACCGTCCCGATAATGAAAAACTGTTTTTT
cdr3_aa: CASSQEDRPDNEKLFF
v_call: TRBV4-1
d_call: .
clone_size: .
j_call: TRBJ1-4

cdr3_nt: TGTGCCAGCAACCTCCCCCCAGAGGAGGGGCAAGGAGATGGCTACACCTTC
cdr3_aa: CASNLPPEEGQGDGYTF
v_call: TRBV5-4
d_call: .
clone_size: .
j_call: TRBJ1-2

cdr3_nt: TGTGCCAGCAGCCGGAAGACAGGAGCCAACTATGGCTACACCTTC
cdr3_aa: CASSRKTGANYGYTF
v_call: TRBV7-9
d_call: .
clone_size: .
j_call: TRBJ1-2

cdr3_nt: TGTGCCATCAGTGGTGGGGGAGTGGAGACCCAGTACTTC
cdr3_aa: CAISGGGVETQYF
v_call: TRBV10-3
d_call: .
clone_size: .
j_call: TRBJ2-5

cdr3_nt: TGTGCCAGCAGTTCTGGGGTTGACACCGGGGAGCTGTTTTTT
cdr3_aa: CASSSGVDTGELFF
v_call: TRBV27
d_call: .
clone_size: .
j_call: TRBJ2-2

cdr3_nt: TGTGCCAGCAGCTTAGGGACAGGGGGGTTCTCTGGGGCCAACGTCCTGACTTTC
cdr3_aa: CASSLGTGGFSGANVLTF
v_call: TRBV7-9
d_call: TRBD1
clone_size: .
j_call: TRBJ2-6

cdr3_nt: TGTGCCAGCAGCTTGGATTTGACAAAGAACACTGAAGCTTTCTTT
cdr3_aa: CASSLDLTKNTEAFF
v_call: TRBV5-4
d_call: .
clone_size: .
j_call: TRBJ1-1

cdr3_nt: TGTGCCAGCAGTTACACTTGGACTAGTTCGGCAAATGAGCAGTTCTTC
cdr3_aa: CASSYTWTSSANEQFF
v_call: TRBV6-5
d_call: TRBD2
clone_size: .
j_call: TRBJ2-1

cdr3_nt: TGTGCCAGTAGTACCCCGACAGGCGGTAATGAAAAACTGTTTTTT
cdr3_aa: CASSTPTGGNEKLFF
v_call: TRBV19
d_call: .
clone_size: few
j_call: TRBJ1-4

cdr3_nt: TGTGCCAGCAGTAGAACCGGGACAGGGTACGCTGAAGCTTTCTTT
cdr3_aa: CASSRTGTGYAEAFF
v_call: TRBV27
d_call: TRBD1
clone_size: .
j_call: TRBJ1-1

cdr3_nt: TGTGCCAGCAGCTGGGGGGCTAGCGGGAGTCATGAGCAGTTCTTC
cdr3_aa: CASSWGASGSHEQFF
v_call: TRBV7-2
d_call: TRBD2
clone_size: .
j_call: TRBJ2-1

cdr3_nt: TGTGCCAGCACTGGACAGGGGGCTTACTATGGCTACACCTTC
cdr3_aa: CASTGQGAYYGYTF
v_call: TRBV6-1
d_call: TRBD1
clone_size: .
j_call: TRBJ1-2

cdr3_nt: TGTGCCAGCAGTTTTGGAGAAGTGGCCCAAGAGACCCAGTACTTC
cdr3_aa: CASSFGEVAQETQYF
v_call: TRBV28
d_call: .
clone_size: .
j_call: TRBJ2-5

cdr3_nt: TGCGCCAGCAGCTGGAGGGGATCAGGGGATGAAAAACTGTTTTTT
cdr3_aa: CASSWRGSGDEKLFF
v_call: TRBV5-1
d_call: .
clone_size: .
j_call: TRBJ1-4

cdr3_nt: TGTGCCAGCAGTTTCGGACTGCTGAATGAAAAACTGTTTTTT
cdr3_aa: CASSFGLLNEKLFF
v_call: TRBV6-5
d_call: .
clone_size: .
j_call: TRBJ1-4

cdr3_nt: TGTGCCAGCAGCCCTGCTAGCGAGAGGGGAGAGACCCAGTACTTC
cdr3_aa: CASSPASERGETQYF
v_call: TRBV5-4
d_call: .
clone_size: .
j_call: TRBJ2-5

cdr3_nt: TGTGCCTGGAGTGCTGTTCGGGGAGGGTCACCCCTCCACTTT
cdr3_aa: CAWSAVRGGSPLHF
v_call: TRBV30
d_call: .
clone_size: .
j_call: TRBJ1-6

cdr3_nt: TGTGCCAGCAACCGGGACAGTACGCAGTATTTT
cdr3_aa: CASNRDSTQYF
v_call: TRBV25-1
d_call: TRBD1
clone_size: .
j_call: TRBJ2-3

cdr3_nt: TGTGCCAGCTCACCCGGGAGCAGCCTCAATCAGCCCCAGCATTTT
cdr3_aa: CASSPGSSLNQPQHF
v_call: TRBV18
d_call: .
clone_size: .
j_call: TRBJ1-5

cdr3_nt: TGTGCCAGCAGCCCGGGAGATCAGCCCCAGCATTTT
cdr3_aa: CASSPGDQPQHF
v_call: TRBV7-2
d_call: .
clone_size: .
j_call: TRBJ1-5

cdr3_nt: TGTGCCTGGAGGGTCCGTGGAGATTCACCCCTCCACTTT
cdr3_aa: CAWRVRGDSPLHF
v_call: TRBV30
d_call: .
clone_size: .
j_call: TRBJ1-6

cdr3_nt: TGTGCCAGCGGTCAGGGGGACTCCTACGAGCAGTACTTC
cdr3_aa: CASGQGDSYEQYF
v_call: TRBV6-5
d_call: TRBD1
clone_size: .
j_call: TRBJ2-7

cdr3_nt: TGTGCCAGCAGTCCGACTAGCGGGGGGATCACAGATACGCAGTATTTT
cdr3_aa: CASSPTSGGITDTQYF
v_call: TRBV2
d_call: TRBD2
clone_size: .
j_call: TRBJ2-3

cdr3_nt: TGTGCCAGCAGCCCCCAGGTAACTGAAGCTTTCTTT
cdr3_aa: CASSPQVTEAFF
v_call: TRBV7-9
d_call: .
clone_size: .
j_call: TRBJ1-1

cdr3_nt: TGCGCCAGCAGCTTGGTGGCAGGTAGTACTGAAGCTTTCTTT
cdr3_aa: CASSLVAGSTEAFF
v_call: TRBV5-1
d_call: .
clone_size: .
j_call: TRBJ1-1

cdr3_nt: TGTGCTAGCAGCCCCAACAGGGGTTCCCACAATGAGCAGTTCTTC
cdr3_aa: CASSPNRGSHNEQFF
v_call: TRBV7-7
d_call: TRBD1
clone_size: .
j_call: TRBJ2-1

cdr3_nt: TGCAGCGTTCAAATACAGGGTAGATATGGCTACACCTTC
cdr3_aa: CSVQIQGRYGYTF
v_call: TRBV29-1
d_call: .
clone_size: .
j_call: TRBJ1-2

cdr3_nt: TGTGCCAGCAGATCCGGGACTAGCGGGAGGGCCCCTAGCACAGATACGCAGTATTTT
cdr3_aa: CASRSGTSGRAPSTDTQYF
v_call: TRBV27
d_call: TRBD2
clone_size: .
j_call: TRBJ2-3

cdr3_nt: TGTGCCAGCAGTTTACAGGTTCCCCCAAAGGATACGCAGTATTTT
cdr3_aa: CASSLQVPPKDTQYF
v_call: TRBV28
d_call: .
clone_size: once
j_call: TRBJ2-3

cdr3_nt: TGTGCCAGCAGCCCCGGGCAGGGCCCCTATGGCTACACCTTC
cdr3_aa: CASSPGQGPYGYTF
v_call: TRBV28
d_call: .
clone_size: .
j_call: TRBJ1-2

cdr3_nt: TGCGCCAGCAGAGCGACAGGAAACTATGGCTACACCTTC
cdr3_aa: CASRATGNYGYTF
v_call: TRBV10-2
d_call: .
clone_size: .
j_call: TRBJ1-2

cdr3_nt: TGTGCCAGCAGCTTAGGGCAAGCGGCGTTTAGCACAGATACGCAGTATTTT
cdr3_aa: CASSLGQAAFSTDTQYF
v_call: TRBV11-2
d_call: .
clone_size: .
j_call: TRBJ2-3

cdr3_nt: TGTGCCAGCAGTCTAACGGTTGGGGGGACCCAGTACTTC
cdr3_aa: CASSLTVGGTQYF
v_call: TRBV6-5
d_call: .
clone_size: .
j_call: TRBJ2-5

cdr3_nt: TGCGCCAGCAGCCTAGACAGGTCCTGGGGGTATGAAGCTTTCTTT
cdr3_aa: CASSLDRSWGYEAFF
v_call: TRBV5-1
d_call: .
clone_size: .
j_call: TRBJ1-1

cdr3_nt: TGTGCCAGCAGTGATAAGCCTAGCACAGATACGCAGTATTTT
cdr3_aa: CASSDKPSTDTQYF
v_call: TRBV6-1
d_call: .
clone_size: .
j_call: TRBJ2-3

cdr3_nt: TGTGCCAGCAGTTATAGCGGGGGGCGAGCTTTCTTT
cdr3_aa: CASSYSGGRAFF
v_call: TRBV6-5
d_call: .
clone_size: .
j_call: TRBJ1-1

cdr3_nt: TGTGCCTGGAGTGTACGCCTAGTAAACACCGGGGAGCTGTTTTTT
cdr3_aa: CAWSVRLVNTGELFF
v_call: TRBV30
d_call: .
clone_size: .
j_call: TRBJ2-2

cdr3_nt: TGTGCCATCAGTGAAGGGGGAAATGATGGCTACACCTTC
cdr3_aa: CAISEGGNDGYTF
v_call: TRBV10-3
d_call: .
clone_size: .
j_call: TRBJ1-2

cdr3_nt: TGTGCCAGCAGCCTCCGGACTAGCGGGAGCGACGAGCAGTACTTC
cdr3_aa: CASSLRTSGSDEQYF
v_call: TRBV5-6
d_call: TRBD2
clone_size: .
j_call: TRBJ2-7

cdr3_nt: TGTGCCAGCAGCATTGGACCCCTACAGGGTAACACCGGGGAGCTGTTTTTT
cdr3_aa: CASSIGPLQGNTGELFF
v_call: TRBV5-4
d_call: .
clone_size: .
j_call: TRBJ2-2

cdr3_nt: TGTGCCAGCAGTTCAGAGCGGGGGGCGCCAGATACGCAGTATTTT
cdr3_aa: CASSSERGAPDTQYF
v_call: TRBV28
d_call: TRBD2
clone_size: .
j_call: TRBJ2-3

cdr3_nt: TGTGCCACCACCGGGACAGGGACCCACGAGCAGTACTTC
cdr3_aa: CATTGTGTHEQYF
v_call: TRBV6-5
d_call: TRBD1
clone_size: .
j_call: TRBJ2-7

cdr3_nt: TGTGCCAGTAGTATCTTCACAGGGGTGGGGAGCAATCAGCCCCAGCATTTT
cdr3_aa: CASSIFTGVGSNQPQHF
v_call: TRBV19
d_call: TRBD1
clone_size: .
j_call: TRBJ1-5

cdr3_nt: TGTGCCAGCAGCTTAGCCGGGGGGCCGGAGGGCTACACCTTC
cdr3_aa: CASSLAGGPEGYTF
v_call: TRBV7-9
d_call: .
clone_size: .
j_call: TRBJ1-2

cdr3_nt: TGTGCCTGGAGTCGAGTGGTCGGTGAAAAACTGTTTTTT
cdr3_aa: CAWSRVVGEKLFF
v_call: TRBV30
d_call: .
clone_size: .
j_call: TRBJ1-4

cdr3_nt: TGTGCCAGCAGCTTGGATAGGGGCAGCTACAATGAGCAGTTCTTC
cdr3_aa: CASSLDRGSYNEQFF
v_call: TRBV5-4
d_call: .
clone_size: .
j_call: TRBJ2-1

cdr3_nt: TGTGCCAGCTCGGGGATCAATCCCCCGTACGAGCAGTACTTC
cdr3_aa: CASSGINPPYEQYF
v_call: TRBV7-6
d_call: .
clone_size: .
j_call: TRBJ2-7

cdr3_nt: TGCGCCAGCAGCGAGGGGGGGAAACAGTATTTT
cdr3_aa: CASSEGGKQYF
v_call: TRBV5-1
d_call: .
clone_size: .
j_call: TRBJ2-3